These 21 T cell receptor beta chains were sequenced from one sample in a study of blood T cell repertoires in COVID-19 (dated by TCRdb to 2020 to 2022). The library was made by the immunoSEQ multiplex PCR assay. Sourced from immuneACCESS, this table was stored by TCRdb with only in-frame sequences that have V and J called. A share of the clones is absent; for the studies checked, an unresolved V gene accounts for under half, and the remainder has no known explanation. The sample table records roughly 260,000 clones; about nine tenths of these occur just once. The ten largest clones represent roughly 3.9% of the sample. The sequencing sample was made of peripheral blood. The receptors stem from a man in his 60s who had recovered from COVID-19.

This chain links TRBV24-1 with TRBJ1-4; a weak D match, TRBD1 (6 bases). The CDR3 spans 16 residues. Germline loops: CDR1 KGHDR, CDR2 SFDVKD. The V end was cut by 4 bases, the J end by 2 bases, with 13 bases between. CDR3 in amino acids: CATSEGGVGTNEKLFF. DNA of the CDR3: TGTGCCACCAGTGAAGGGGGAGTTGGGACTAATGAAAAACTGTTTTTT.

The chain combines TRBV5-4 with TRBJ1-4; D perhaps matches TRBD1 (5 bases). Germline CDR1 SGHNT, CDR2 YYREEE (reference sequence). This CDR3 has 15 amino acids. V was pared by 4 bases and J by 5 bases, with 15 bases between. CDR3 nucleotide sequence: TGTGCCAGCAGCGAGGACCGGGGGAGAAATGAAAAACTGTTTTTT. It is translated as CASSEDRGRNEKLFF.

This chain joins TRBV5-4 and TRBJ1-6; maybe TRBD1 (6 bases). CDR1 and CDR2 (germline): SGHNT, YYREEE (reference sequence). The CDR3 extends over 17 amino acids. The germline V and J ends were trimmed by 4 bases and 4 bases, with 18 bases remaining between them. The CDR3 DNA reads TGTGCCAGCAGCCTCAAAGCCGGGACACAATATAATTCACCCCTCCACTTT. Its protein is CASSLKAGTQYNSPLHF.

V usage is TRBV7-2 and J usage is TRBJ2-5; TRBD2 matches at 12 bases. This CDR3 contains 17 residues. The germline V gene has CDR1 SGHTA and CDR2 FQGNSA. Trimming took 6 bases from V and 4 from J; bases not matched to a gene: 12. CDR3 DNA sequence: TGTGCCAGCAGTAAAACTAGCGGGGGGCATATCCGAGAGACCCAGTACTTC. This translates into CASSKTSGGHIRETQYF.

CDR3 nucleotides: TGTGCTAGTGGTCACACGGCCGCAGGAGAGCTGTTTTTT. Residues: CASGHTAAGELFF. This rearrangement joins TRBV12-5 to TRBJ2-2; D is ambiguous. V lost 5 bases and J lost 11, with 15 bases in between. Germline V gives CDR1 LGHNT, CDR2 FRNRAP. The CDR3 contains 13 residues.

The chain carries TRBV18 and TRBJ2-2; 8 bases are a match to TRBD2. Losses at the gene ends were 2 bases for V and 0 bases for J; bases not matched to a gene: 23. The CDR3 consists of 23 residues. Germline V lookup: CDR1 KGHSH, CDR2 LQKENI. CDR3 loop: CASSPSRISLKEAGASNTGELFF. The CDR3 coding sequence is TGTGCCAGCTCACCATCAAGGATCTCTCTGAAGGAAGCGGGGGCCTCGAACACCGGGGAGCTGTTTTTT.

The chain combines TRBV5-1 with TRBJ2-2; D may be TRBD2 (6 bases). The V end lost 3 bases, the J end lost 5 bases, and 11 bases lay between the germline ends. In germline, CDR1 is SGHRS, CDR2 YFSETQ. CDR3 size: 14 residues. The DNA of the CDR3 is TGCGCCAGCAGCTCTAGCGAGCCTACCGGGGAGCTGTTTTTT. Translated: CASSSSEPTGELFF.

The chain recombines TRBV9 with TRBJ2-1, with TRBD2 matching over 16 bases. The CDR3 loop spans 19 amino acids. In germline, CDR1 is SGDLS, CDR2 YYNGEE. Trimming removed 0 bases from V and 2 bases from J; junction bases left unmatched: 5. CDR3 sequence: CASSVEGLAGGLAYNEQFF. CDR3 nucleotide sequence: TGTGCCAGCAGCGTAGAGGGACTAGCGGGGGGGCTGGCCTACAATGAGCAGTTCTTC.

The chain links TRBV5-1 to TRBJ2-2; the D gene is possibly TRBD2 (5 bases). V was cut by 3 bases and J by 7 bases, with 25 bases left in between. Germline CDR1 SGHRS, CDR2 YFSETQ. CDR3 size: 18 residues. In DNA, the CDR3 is TGCGCCAGCAGCTACGGAGGCGTTCGGGGAGTGTCGGGCGGGGAGCTGTTTTTT. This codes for CASSYGGVRGVSGGELFF.

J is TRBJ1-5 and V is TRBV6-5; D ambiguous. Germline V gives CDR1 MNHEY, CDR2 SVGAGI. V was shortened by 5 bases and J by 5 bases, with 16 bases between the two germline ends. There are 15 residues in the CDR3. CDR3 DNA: TGTGCCAGCAGTCCCCTTGGAGGGATTTATCAGCCCCAGCATTTT. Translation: CASSPLGGIYQPQHF.

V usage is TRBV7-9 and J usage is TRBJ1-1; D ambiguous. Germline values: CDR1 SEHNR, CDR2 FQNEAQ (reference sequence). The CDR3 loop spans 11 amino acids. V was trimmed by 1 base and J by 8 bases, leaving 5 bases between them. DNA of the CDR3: TGTGCCAGCAGCTTAGTACAAGAAGCTTTCTTT. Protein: CASSLVQEAFF.

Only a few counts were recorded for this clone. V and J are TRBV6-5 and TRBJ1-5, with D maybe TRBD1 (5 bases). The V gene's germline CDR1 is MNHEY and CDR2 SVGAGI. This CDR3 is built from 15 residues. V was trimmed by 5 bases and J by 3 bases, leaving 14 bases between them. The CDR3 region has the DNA TGTGCCAGCAGTCGTGCGGGGGTCCCCAATCAGCCCCAGCATTTT. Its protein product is CASSRAGVPNQPQHF.

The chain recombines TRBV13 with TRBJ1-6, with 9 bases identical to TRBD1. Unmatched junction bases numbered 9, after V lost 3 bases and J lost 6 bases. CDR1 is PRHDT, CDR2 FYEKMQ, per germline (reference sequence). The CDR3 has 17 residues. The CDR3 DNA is TGTGCCAGCAGCTTCACCGTGGGACAGGGCCTTAATTCACCCCTCCACTTT. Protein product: CASSFTVGQGLNSPLHF.

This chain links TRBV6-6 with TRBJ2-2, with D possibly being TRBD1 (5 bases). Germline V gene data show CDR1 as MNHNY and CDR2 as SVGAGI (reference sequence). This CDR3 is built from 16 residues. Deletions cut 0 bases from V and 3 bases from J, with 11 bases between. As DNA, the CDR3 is TGTGCCAGCAGTTACTCAGTTCAAGGGGACACCGGGGAGCTGTTTTTT. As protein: CASSYSVQGDTGELFF.

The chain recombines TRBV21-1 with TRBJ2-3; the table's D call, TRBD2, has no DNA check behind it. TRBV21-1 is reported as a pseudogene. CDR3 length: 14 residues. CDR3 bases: TGTGCCAGCAGTAGACTGCCGGGCACAGATACGCAGTATTTT. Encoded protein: CASSRLPGTDTQYF.

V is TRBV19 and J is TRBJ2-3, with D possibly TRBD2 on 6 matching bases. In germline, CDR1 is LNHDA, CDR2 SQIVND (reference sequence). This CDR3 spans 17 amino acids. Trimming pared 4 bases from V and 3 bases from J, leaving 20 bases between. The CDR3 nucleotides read TGTGCCAGTAGTAGGGGGGTTTTTGGGCGAAGAACAGATACGCAGTATTTT. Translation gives CASSRGVFGRRTDTQYF.

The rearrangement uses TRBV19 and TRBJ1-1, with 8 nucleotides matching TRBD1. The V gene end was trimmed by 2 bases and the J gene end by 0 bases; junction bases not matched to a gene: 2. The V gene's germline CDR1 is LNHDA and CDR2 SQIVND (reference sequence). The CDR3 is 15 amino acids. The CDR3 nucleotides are TGTGCCAGTAGTATAAGGGACAGGTTGAACACTGAAGCTTTCTTT. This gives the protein CASSIRDRLNTEAFF.

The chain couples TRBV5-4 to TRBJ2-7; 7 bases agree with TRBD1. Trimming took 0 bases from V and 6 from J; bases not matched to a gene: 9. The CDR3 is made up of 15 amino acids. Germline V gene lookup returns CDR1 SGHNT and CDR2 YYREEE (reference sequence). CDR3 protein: CASSLDWDSEGEQYF. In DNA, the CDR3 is TGTGCCAGCAGCTTGGACTGGGACAGCGAGGGCGAGCAGTACTTC.

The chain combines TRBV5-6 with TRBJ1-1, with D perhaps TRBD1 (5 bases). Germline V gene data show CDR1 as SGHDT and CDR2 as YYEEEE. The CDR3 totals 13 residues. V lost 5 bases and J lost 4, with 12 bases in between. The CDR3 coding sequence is TGTGCCAGCAGTCCCAGGGTGGGCACTGAAGCTTTCTTT. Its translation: CASSPRVGTEAFF.

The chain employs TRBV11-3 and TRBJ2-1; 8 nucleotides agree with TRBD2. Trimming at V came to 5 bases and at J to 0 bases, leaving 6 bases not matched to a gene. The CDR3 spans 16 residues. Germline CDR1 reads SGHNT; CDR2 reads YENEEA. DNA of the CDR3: TGTGCCAGCAGCACCAAGCGGGGGAGCTCCTACAATGAGCAGTTCTTC. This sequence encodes CASSTKRGSSYNEQFF.

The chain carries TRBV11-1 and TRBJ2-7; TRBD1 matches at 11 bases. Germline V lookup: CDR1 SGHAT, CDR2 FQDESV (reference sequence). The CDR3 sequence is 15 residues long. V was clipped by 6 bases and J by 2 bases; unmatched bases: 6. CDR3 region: CASRPGQGAAYEQYF. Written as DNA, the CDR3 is TGTGCCAGCAGACCCGGACAGGGGGCGGCCTACGAGCAGTACTTC.